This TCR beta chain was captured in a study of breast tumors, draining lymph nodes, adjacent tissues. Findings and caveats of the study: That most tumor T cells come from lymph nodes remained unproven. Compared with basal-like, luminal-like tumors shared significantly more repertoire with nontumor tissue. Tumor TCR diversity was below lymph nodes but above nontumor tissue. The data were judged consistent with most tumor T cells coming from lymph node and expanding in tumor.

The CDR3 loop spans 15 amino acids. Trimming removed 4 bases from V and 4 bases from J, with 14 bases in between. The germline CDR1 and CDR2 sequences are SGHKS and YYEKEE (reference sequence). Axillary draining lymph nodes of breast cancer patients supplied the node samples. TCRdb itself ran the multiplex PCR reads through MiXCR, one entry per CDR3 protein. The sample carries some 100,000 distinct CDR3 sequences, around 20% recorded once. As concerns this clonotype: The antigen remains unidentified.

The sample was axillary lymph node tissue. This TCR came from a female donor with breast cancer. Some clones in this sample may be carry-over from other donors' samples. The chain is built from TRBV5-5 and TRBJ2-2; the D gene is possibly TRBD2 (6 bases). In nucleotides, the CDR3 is TGTGCCAGCAGCCGAAACGGGGGTCCCACCGGGGAGCTGTTTTTT. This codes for CASSRNGGPTGELFF.